A selection of T cell receptor beta chains follows, all from one sample in a study of cytomegalovirus exposure and HLA in healthy donors. TCRdb's copy holds only in-frame clones and misses some; the assay was immunoSEQ multiplex PCR. The data contain approximately 160,000 clones, around 83% of them seen just once; the ten biggest clones take up about 4%. Sequenced: PBMCs. The source of these receptors is a man aged 45-65 years in good health and CMV-seropositive. CDR3s include the opening cysteine and the closing phenylalanine or tryptophan. D genes are given only for firm matches. The listing skips clone size in some rows; elsewhere it reads once, few, many or a size class.

size | D | J | V | DNA | CDR3
. | . | TRBJ1-2 | TRBV28 | TGTGCCAGCAGTTTAGGGGGACTCTATGGCTACACCTTC | CASSLGGLYGYTF
. | . | TRBJ1-6 | TRBV19 | TGTGCCAGTAGTATCTATGACAGGAATAATAATTCACCCCTCCACTTT | CASSIYDRNNNSPLHF
. | TRBD1 | TRBJ1-4 | TRBV6-1 | TGTGCCAGCAGGGGACAGCCTAATGAAAAACTGTTTTTT | CASRGQPNEKLFF
. | TRBD2 | TRBJ2-5 | TRBV7-6 | TGTGCCAGCACCACAGCGGGGGCCATAAAAGAGACCCAGTACTTC | CASTTAGAIKETQYF
. | . | TRBJ2-1 | TRBV27 | TGTGCCAGCACCCCCCGTAGCGCCAAGATCGGATACAATGAGCAGTTCTTC | CASTPRSAKIGYNEQFF
few | . | TRBJ2-5 | TRBV7-8 | TGTGCCAGCATCAAAATTGAGGTGTTGGAGACCCAGTACTTC | CASIKIEVLETQYF
. | TRBD1 | TRBJ1-5 | TRBV10-3 | TGTGCCATCAGCTCAAGGACAGGGAATCAGCCCCAGCATTTT | CAISSRTGNQPQHF
. | . | TRBJ1-1 | TRBV6-5 | TGTGCCAGCAGTTACTCGGGAGGTGGGGGGAACACTGAAGCTTTCTTT | CASSYSGGGGNTEAFF
. | TRBD2 | TRBJ2-3 | TRBV7-2 | TGTGCCAGCAGATTACAGTCGGGAGGAGATACGCAGTATTTT | CASRLQSGGDTQYF
. | TRBD2 | TRBJ2-1 | TRBV19 | TGTGCCAGTAGTATAGTCGCTAGCGGGGGTAGGAATGAGCAGTTCTTC | CASSIVASGGRNEQFF
. | . | TRBJ1-4 | TRBV29-1 | TGCAGCGTTGCAGGGAATCCCGCAACTAATGAAAAACTGTTTTTT | CSVAGNPATNEKLFF
. | . | TRBJ2-1 | TRBV19 | TGTGCCAGTAGTCAACCGCGACTCATCAGCTCCTACAATGAGCAGTTCTTC | CASSQPRLISSYNEQFF
. | . | TRBJ1-5 | TRBV5-6 | TGTGCCAGCAGCTTGAGGGGCGGTAATCAGCCCCAGCATTTT | CASSLRGGNQPQHF
. | TRBD1 | TRBJ1-3 | TRBV7-9 | TGTGCCAGCAACCATTTCCGGGACAGGGAGAAGGGGCCTGGAAACACCATATATTTT | CASNHFRDREKGPGNTIYF
. | . | TRBJ2-1 | TRBV6-1 | TGTGCCAGCAGCCCTGGAGCCTACAATGAGCAGTTCTTC | CASSPGAYNEQFF
once | . | TRBJ2-3 | TRBV6-6 | TGTGCCAGCAGTGGTCGTGGGGGGTTGGATACGCAGTATTTT | CASSGRGGLDTQYF
once | . | TRBJ2-7 | TRBV27 | TGTGCCAGCAGTTTATTGCGGGGTACGGAGCAGTACTTC | CASSLLRGTEQYF
. | TRBD1 | TRBJ1-1 | TRBV29-1 | TGCAGCGTTGCCGACAGGGGGAACACTGAAGCTTTCTTT | CSVADRGNTEAFF
. | TRBD1 | TRBJ1-1 | TRBV27 | TGTGCCAGCAGTTCACCGGGACAGGGGTTTAGCGGAGCTTTCTTT | CASSSPGQGFSGAFF
. | TRBD1 | TRBJ1-2 | TRBV5-4 | TGTGCCAGCAGCGACCAAATACAGGGGGCTAACTATGGCTACACCTTC | CASSDQIQGANYGYTF
few | . | TRBJ1-1 | TRBV6-5 | TGTGCCAGCATTAGGGGGGGGGCTAACACTGAAGCTTTCTTT | CASIRGGANTEAFF
. | TRBD2 | TRBJ2-1 | TRBV27 | TGTGCCAGCAGTCCAGGACTAGCGGGCAATGAGCAGTTCTTC | CASSPGLAGNEQFF
. | TRBD1 | TRBJ1-2 | TRBV7-2 | TGTGCCAGCAGCACGGGACAGGGTGGGAGAGGCTATGGCTACACCTTC | CASSTGQGGRGYGYTF
. | TRBD2 | TRBJ2-1 | TRBV11-1 | TGTGCCAGCACCACAAAGGGCGGGGGGCGGCCCTACAATGAGCAGTTCTTC | CASTTKGGGRPYNEQFF
. | TRBD1 | TRBJ2-7 | TRBV5-1 | TGCGCCAGCAGCTTCGCGACAGGGAACTCGTACGAGCAGTACTTC | CASSFATGNSYEQYF
. | TRBD1 | TRBJ2-5 | TRBV5-1 | TGCGCCAGCAGCCGAGGACAGGGGGGAGAGACCCAGTACTTC | CASSRGQGGETQYF
few | . | TRBJ2-6 | TRBV5-5 | TGTGCCAGCAGCGCCGGACAGCCATCTGGGGCCAACGTCCTGACTTTC | CASSAGQPSGANVLTF